Below, 3 T cell receptor beta chains from the same sample are listed, as sequenced in a study of Graves' ophthalmopathy and Graves' hyperthyroidism. Scientists amplified the TCR beta CDR3 regions from RNA transcripts. First-round RT-PCR relied on HTBI primers, and a second-round multiplex PCR came next. TCRdb recomputed calls from the multiplex PCR reads with MiXCR, one row per CDR3 protein. Altogether about 620,000 distinct CDR3 sequences are present, 22% being singletons, with the ten largest covering about 6.6%. The sequencing sample was made of peripheral blood. The receptors shown here come from a woman aged 18-30 years with stable Graves' hyperthyroidism. Some clones in this sample may be carry-over from other donors' samples.

This clonotype was seen only a few times. V usage is TRBV2 and J usage is TRBJ2-2; D call uncertain. The length of the CDR3 is 14 residues. Germline V gene sequence: CDR1 SNHLY, CDR2 FYNNEI. Between the trimmed V and J ends, which lost 5 bases and 6 bases, there was a span of 13 bases. The CDR3: CASSTRTSPGELFF. CDR3 coding DNA: TGTGCCAGCAGTACCCGGACCAGCCCCGGGGAGCTGTTTTTT.

This clonotype has only a few counts. The gene calls are TRBV12-3 or TRBV12-4 and TRBJ1-2; D is unclear. The CDR3 spans 14 residues. V was trimmed by 0 bases and J by 0 bases, leaving 5 bases between them. The chain's CDR3 is CASSLAPANYGYTF. In DNA, the CDR3 is TGTGCCAGCAGTTTAGCGCCAGCTAACTATGGCTACACCTTC.

This clonotype came up many times. The chain uses TRBV11-2 and TRBJ1-1; unclear D gene. CDR3 length: 16 amino acids. The germline V gene encodes CDR1 SGHAT and CDR2 FQNNGV. The V end was cut by 0 bases, the J end by 1 base, with 12 bases between. The chain's CDR3 is CASSLDLTVTNTEAFF. The CDR3 DNA sequence: TGTGCCAGCAGCTTAGATCTTACAGTGACGAACACTGAAGCTTTCTTT.